This T cell receptor beta chain derives from a study of post-analysis software for immune sequencing data. Overall study context: Relapsing-remitting, secondary progressive and progressive-relapsing multiple sclerosis courses were included. Study results and caveats: The five TRBV segments detected at higher frequency in patients than in controls included TRBV5-6, TRBV5-1 and TRBV20-1. Pronounced co-clustering by F measure was evident among identically batched samples. Multiple sclerosis patients had significantly lower normalized Chao1 diversity than controls.

With respect to this clonotype: Its target is unknown.

Looked up from germline, CDR1 is WNHNN and CDR2 is SYGVQD (reference sequence). Losses at the gene ends were 8 bases for V and 0 bases for J; bases not matched to a gene: 6. The CDR3 is 15 amino acids. Unique-molecular-identifier-tagged TCR beta cDNA libraries were used. Starting from approximately 1 to 10 million T cells, the study yielded 450,000 to 500,000 cDNA molecules. TCRdb used MiXCR to reprocess the PCR reads, holding one entry per CDR3 protein. The table records approximately 460,000 distinct CDR3 sequences, under 55% of them present only once. The chain couples TRBV10-1 to TRBJ2-1, with TRBD2 matching 8 bases. Sequenced material: blood. The clonotype originates from a girl aged 10 to 17 with multiple sclerosis. Here the CDR3 reads CASSKAGDSYNEQFF. The DNA of the CDR3 is TGCGCCAGCTCAAAAGCGGGAGACTCCTACAATGAGCAGTTCTTC.